The rows below give T cell receptor beta chains drawn from one sample of a study of blood T cell repertoires in COVID-19. The table came from immunoSEQ multiplex PCR; TCRdb's copy has only in-frame clones and leaves some out. The sample holds hundreds of thousands of clones; 85% to 90% are singletons and the top ten take about 1.7%. Sequencing input: PBMCs or T cells enriched from blood (not recorded which). These receptors were taken from a woman younger than 35 with acute COVID-19. Each CDR3 is given with its conserved first and last residue. The D gene is left open where the match is weak. Clone size is given for some rows only: seen once, a few or many times, or a class if the clone is expanded.

V,D,size,CDR3
TRBV6-5,-,-,CATFRDLGLYEQYF
TRBV6-2/TRBV6-3,-,-,CASSYPPTGRREETQYF
TRBV28,TRBD1,-,CASSFIPGQGGTRDRPQHF
TRBV19,-,once,CASSIPRTGANVLTF
TRBV28,-,-,CVSNRDRSGNTIYF
TRBV4-3,TRBD1,-,CASTTGTGVDEQYF
TRBV28,-,-,CASSFSQHYGYTF
TRBV15,TRBD1,-,CATSRDPGTGSSYEQYF
TRBV5-1,TRBD2,-,CASSKGLAGVKAGELFF
TRBV30,-,-,CAWSVSFNTEAFF
TRBV5-1,TRBD1,-,CASSPARTGANYGYTF
TRBV7-9,TRBD1,-,CASSHEQGPYGYTF
TRBV7-9,TRBD2,few,CASSPSSGGLYEQYF
TRBV24-1,-,-,CATSEGAADGYTF
TRBV24-1,TRBD1,-,CATSDSGQGYGYTF
TRBV21-1,-,-,CASSNGSGRGRNEQFF
TRBV15,-,once,CATSRDAGSSYEQYF
TRBV9,TRBD2,-,CASSVTSGRGQFF
TRBV7-2,TRBD1,-,CASSTSGTGNNEQFF
TRBV7-3,-,-,CASSPVSGTDTQYF
TRBV11-2,-,-,CASSLGVGADTQYF
TRBV19,-,-,CASSIGSRRGQPQHF